The text below deals with one T cell receptor beta chain. RNA was extracted and reverse transcribed into cDNA as the sequencing template. Assay: immunoSEQ multiplex PCR; the TCRdb copy retains only in-frame clones and omits some. The sample carries more than 95,000 clones, 55% to 80% recorded once. The data derive from a study of CD8+ T cells in alopecia areata. Source material: CD4+ T cells sorted from blood. The origin of this receptor is a human donor in good health.

CDR3 nucleotides: TGCAGCGTTGAATTGAACTATGGCTACACCTTC. This gives the protein CSVELNYGYTF. The rearrangement links TRBV29-1 to TRBJ1-2; D not certain. CDR3 length: 11 amino acids. The V and J ends lost 2 bases and 2 bases respectively, with 3 bases between them. Germline V lookup: CDR1 SQVTM, CDR2 ANQGSEA.